The sequence of this T cell receptor beta chain was determined in a study of graft-versus-host responses after intestinal transplantation. Study details: Among the recipients, transplants were multivisceral, liver-intestinal, or isolated intestinal. All of the recipients had induction that used anti-thymocyte globulin, then tacrolimus and steroids for around three years.

Study-level points and caveats: GvH clonotypes were identified within recipient marrow, with a subset emerging first in ileum or blood. The study found high graft-versus-host to host-versus-graft clonal ratios in allografts of patients with graft-donor T cell macrochimerism.

Concerning this clone itself: The antigen is not known.

Generated by immunoSEQ multiplex PCR, the TCRdb table keeps only in-frame clones and is missing some. Of 100,000 or so clones listed, 92% were seen once; the top ten hold 0.15% to 0.2%. CDR3 length: 14 amino acids. Per the germline V gene, CDR1 is LNHDA and CDR2 is SQIVND (reference sequence). The V gene lost 5 bases and the J gene lost 3 bases, with 13 bases spanning the gap. The material sequenced was unstimulated CD4+ T cells sorted from spleen or lymph node cells, taken before intestinal transplant. The receptor comes from a human donor who received an intestinal transplant. This rearrangement joins TRBV19 to TRBJ1-2, with a tentative D call TRBD1 (6 bases). The CDR3 region is CASSEARGHYGYTF. DNA of the CDR3: TGTGCCAGTAGTGAGGCCAGGGGCCACTATGGCTACACCTTC.